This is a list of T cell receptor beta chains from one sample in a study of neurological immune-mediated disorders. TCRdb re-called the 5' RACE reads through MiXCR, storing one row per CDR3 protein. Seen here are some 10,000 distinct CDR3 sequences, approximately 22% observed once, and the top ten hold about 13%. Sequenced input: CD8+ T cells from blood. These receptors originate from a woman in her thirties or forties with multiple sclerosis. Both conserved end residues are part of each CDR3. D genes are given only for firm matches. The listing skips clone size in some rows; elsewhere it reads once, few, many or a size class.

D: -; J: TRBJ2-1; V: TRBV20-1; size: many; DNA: TGCAGTGCTAGGCACTTCCAGTGGAATTACAATGAGCAGTTCTTC; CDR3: CSARHFQWNYNEQFF
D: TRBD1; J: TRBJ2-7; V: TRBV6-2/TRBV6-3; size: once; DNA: TGTGCCAGCAGTTACTCAGGGACAGGGGGCCACGAGCAGTACTTC; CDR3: CASSYSGTGGHEQYF
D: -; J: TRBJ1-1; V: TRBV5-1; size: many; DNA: TGCGCCAGCAGCTTCCGGGCCCGTATGAACACTGAAGCTTTCTTT; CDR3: CASSFRARMNTEAFF
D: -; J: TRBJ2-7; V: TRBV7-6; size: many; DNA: TGTGCCAGCAGCTCCAATCGTAAATACGAGCAGTACTTC; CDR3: CASSSNRKYEQYF
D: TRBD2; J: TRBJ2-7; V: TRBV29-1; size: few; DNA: TGCAGCGTTGAGGGGGGGTACGAGCAGTACTTC; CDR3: CSVEGGYEQYF
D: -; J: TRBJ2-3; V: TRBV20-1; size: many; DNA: TGCAGTGCTAGAGGAGGGGACACAGGCGGCCCAGATACGCAGTATTTT; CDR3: CSARGGDTGGPDTQYF
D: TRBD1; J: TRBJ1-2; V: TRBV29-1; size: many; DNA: TGCAGCGTTGATCTCCTCGGACAGGGTGGCTACACCTTC; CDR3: CSVDLLGQGGYTF
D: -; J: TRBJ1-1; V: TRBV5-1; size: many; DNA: TGCGCCAGCAGCTCGACACGTATGAACACTGAAGCTTTCTTT; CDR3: CASSSTRMNTEAFF
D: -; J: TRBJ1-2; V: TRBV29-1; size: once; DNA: TGCAGCGTTGATGATGGGGCGTATGGCTACACCTTC; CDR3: CSVDDGAYGYTF
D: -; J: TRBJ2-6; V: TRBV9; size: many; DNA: TGTGCCAGCACAATTTCAGGACACACTGGGGCCAACGTCCTGACTTTC; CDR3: CASTISGHTGANVLTF
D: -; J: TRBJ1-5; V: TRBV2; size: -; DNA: TGTGCCAGCAGTGTCGAGGGGGAGCCCCAGCATTTT; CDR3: CASSVEGEPQHF
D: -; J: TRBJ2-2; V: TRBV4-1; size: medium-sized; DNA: TGCGCCAGCAGCCAATACCGGGAACTCACCGGGGAGCTGTTTTTT; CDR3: CASSQYRELTGELFF
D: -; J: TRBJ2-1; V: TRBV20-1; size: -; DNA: TGCAGTGCTAGAGAGGACGATGAGCAGTTCTTC; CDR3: CSAREDDEQFF
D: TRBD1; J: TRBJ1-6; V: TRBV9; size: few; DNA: TGTGCCAGCAGTTTCACGGACAGGGTCAATTCACCCCTCCACTTT; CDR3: CASSFTDRVNSPLHF
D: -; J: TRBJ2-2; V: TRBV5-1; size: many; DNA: TGCGCCAGCAGCTTGGTGGCTAGCATGGTCGGGGAGCTGTTTTTT; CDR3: CASSLVASMVGELFF
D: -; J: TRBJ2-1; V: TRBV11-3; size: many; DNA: TGTGCCAGCAGCAACTTCGGGGGTGAGCAGTTCTTC; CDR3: CASSNFGGEQFF
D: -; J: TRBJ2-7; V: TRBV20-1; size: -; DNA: TGCAGTGGATTAGCGAGAAGCTACGAGCAGTACTTC; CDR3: CSGLARSYEQYF
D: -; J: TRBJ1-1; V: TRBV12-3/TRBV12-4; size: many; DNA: TGTGCCAGCAGTTTATATGTGAACACTGAAGCTTTCTTT; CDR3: CASSLYVNTEAFF
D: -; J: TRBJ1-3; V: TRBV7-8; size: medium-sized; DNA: TGTGCCAGCACGTCGGGAACTGGAAACACCATATATTTT; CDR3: CASTSGTGNTIYF
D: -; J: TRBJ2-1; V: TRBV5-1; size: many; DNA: TGCGCCAGCCATGAGGGACTTTACTACAATGAGCAGTTCTTC; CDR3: CASHEGLYYNEQFF
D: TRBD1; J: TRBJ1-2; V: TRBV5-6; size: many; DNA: TGTGCCAGCAGCTTCCGACAGGGACGGCTTAACTATGGCTACACCTTC; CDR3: CASSFRQGRLNYGYTF
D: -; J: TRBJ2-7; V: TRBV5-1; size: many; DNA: TGCGCCAGCAGTCGAGGGATCCCCTACGAGCAGTACTTC; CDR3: CASSRGIPYEQYF
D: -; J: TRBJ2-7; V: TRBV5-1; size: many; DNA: TGCGCCAGCGGGGGGAACTCCTACGAGCAGTACTTC; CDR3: CASGGNSYEQYF
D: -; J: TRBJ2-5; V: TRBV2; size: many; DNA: TGTGCCAGCAGTGACAGAAGACTAGAGACCCAGTACTTC; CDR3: CASSDRRLETQYF
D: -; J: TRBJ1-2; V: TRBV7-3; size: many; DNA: TGTGCCAGCAGCTTAAGTGGCTACACCTTC; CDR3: CASSLSGYTF
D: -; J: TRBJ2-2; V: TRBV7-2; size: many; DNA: TGTGCCAGCAGCTTAGTCGGGTCCCCTTACACCGGGGAGCTGTTTTTT; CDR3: CASSLVGSPYTGELFF
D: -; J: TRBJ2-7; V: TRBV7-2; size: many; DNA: TGTGCCAGCAGCTTAGCGCGGTTTCACTACGAGCAGTACTTC; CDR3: CASSLARFHYEQYF
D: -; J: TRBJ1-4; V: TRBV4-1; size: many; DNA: TGCGCCAGCAGCCAAGATCTCTACCGTTACAGGGCTCCTAATGAAAAACTGTTTTTT; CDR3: CASSQDLYRYRAPNEKLFF
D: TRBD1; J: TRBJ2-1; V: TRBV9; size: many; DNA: TGTGCCAGCAGCGCGACACTATTAACAGGGGGCTCCTACAATGAGCAGTTCTTC; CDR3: CASSATLLTGGSYNEQFF
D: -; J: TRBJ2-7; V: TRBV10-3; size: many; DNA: TGTGCCATCAGTGAGTCCGAGGGGGGGCTTATCTACGAGCAGTACTTC; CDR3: CAISESEGGLIYEQYF
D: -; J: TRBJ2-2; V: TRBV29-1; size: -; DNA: TGCAGCGTTGTGTGGGGTCCGGGGGAGCTGTTTTTT; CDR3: CSVVWGPGELFF
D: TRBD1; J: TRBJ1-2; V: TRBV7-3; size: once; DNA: TGTGCCAGCAGCATAACAGGGGTGGAGGGCTATGGCTACACCTTC; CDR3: CASSITGVEGYGYTF
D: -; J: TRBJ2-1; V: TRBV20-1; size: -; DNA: TGCAGTGCTAGGGGTAGGGGGGACAATGAGCAGTTCTTC; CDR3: CSARGRGDNEQFF
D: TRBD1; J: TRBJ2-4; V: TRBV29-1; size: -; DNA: TGCAGCGTCCAGACAGGGGGAAACATTCAGTACTTC; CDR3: CSVQTGGNIQYF
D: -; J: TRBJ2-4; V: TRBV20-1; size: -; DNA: TGCAGTGCTGGCCTCAAAAACATTCAGTACTTC; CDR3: CSAGLKNIQYF
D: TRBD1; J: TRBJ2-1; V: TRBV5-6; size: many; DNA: TGTGCCAGCTTCCTCACAGGGGGCGATGAGCAGTTCTTC; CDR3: CASFLTGGDEQFF
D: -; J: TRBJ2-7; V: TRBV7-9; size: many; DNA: TGTGCCAGCAGCTTAGGGGTGGAGGGAAACGAGCAGTACTTC; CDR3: CASSLGVEGNEQYF
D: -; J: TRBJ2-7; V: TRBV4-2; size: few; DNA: TGTGCCAGCAGCCAAGATTGGGGCGCCAGGTACTACGAGCAGTACTTC; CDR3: CASSQDWGARYYEQYF
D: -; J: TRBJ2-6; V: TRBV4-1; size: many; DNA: TGCGCCAGCAGCCATTTGGGAAAAAGGTTGAGCTCTGGGGCCAACGTCCTGACTTTC; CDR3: CASSHLGKRLSSGANVLTF
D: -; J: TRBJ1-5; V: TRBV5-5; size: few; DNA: TGTGCCAGCAGCTTGGGGCAGCATAGCAATCAGCCCCAGCATTTT; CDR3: CASSLGQHSNQPQHF
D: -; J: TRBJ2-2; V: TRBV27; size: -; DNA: TGTGCCAGCAGTTTCGTTTTGGGGGCCGGGGAGCTGTTTTTT; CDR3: CASSFVLGAGELFF
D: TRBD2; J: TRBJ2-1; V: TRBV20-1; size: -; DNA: TGCAGTGCTGGGGGACTAGCGGGAGTCGAGGAGTTCTTC; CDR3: CSAGGLAGVEEFF
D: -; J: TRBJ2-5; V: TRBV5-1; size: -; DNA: TGCGCCAGCAGCTTGGCCGAGACCCAGTACTTC; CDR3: CASSLAETQYF
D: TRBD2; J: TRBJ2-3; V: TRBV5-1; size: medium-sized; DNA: TGCGCCAGCAGCACCGGACAGTTTAGCGGGGGCCCTCGTACGCAGTATTTT; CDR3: CASSTGQFSGGPRTQYF
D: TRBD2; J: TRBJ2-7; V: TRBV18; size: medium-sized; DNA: TGTGCCAGCTCACCTCAGCGGGGGGGGAGCCCATACGAGCAGTACTTC; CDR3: CASSPQRGGSPYEQYF
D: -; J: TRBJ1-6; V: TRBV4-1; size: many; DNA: TGCGCCAGCAGCCAAGTTAAGGGATCGGACTCACCCCTCCACTTT; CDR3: CASSQVKGSDSPLHF
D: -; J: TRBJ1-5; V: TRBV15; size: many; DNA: TGTGCCACCAGCAGAGATGCCGGGGCCAATCAGCCCCAGCATTTT; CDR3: CATSRDAGANQPQHF
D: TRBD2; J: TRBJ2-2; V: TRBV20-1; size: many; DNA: TGCAGTGCTAGGGATGGGGGACTAGAAAACACCGGGGAGCTGTTTTTT; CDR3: CSARDGGLENTGELFF
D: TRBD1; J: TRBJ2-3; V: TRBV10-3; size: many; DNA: TGTGCCATCAGTGAGTCGGGACAGGGGAGGGCTACGCAGTATTTT; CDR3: CAISESGQGRATQYF
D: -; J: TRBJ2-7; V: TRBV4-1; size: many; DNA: TGCGCCAGCAGCCAAGGTGGTAGCTCCTACGAGCAGTACTTC; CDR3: CASSQGGSSYEQYF
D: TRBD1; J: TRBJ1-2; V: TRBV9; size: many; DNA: TGTGCCAGCAGCATCGGGACAGGGGACTGTGGCTACACCTTC; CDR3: CASSIGTGDCGYTF
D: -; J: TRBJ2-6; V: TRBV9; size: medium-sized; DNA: TGTGCCAGCAGCGTAGAAGTCTCTGGGGCCAACGTCCTGACTTTC; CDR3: CASSVEVSGANVLTF
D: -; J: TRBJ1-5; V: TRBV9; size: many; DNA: TGTGCCAGCAGCGTAGGCGGACAGAGCAATCAGCCCCAGCATTTT; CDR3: CASSVGGQSNQPQHF
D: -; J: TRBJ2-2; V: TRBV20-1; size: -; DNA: TGCAGTGCTAGAGTGGTAGAATCGGTTGGGGAGCTGTTTTTT; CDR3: CSARVVESVGELFF
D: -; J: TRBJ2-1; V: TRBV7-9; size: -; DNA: TGTGCCAGCAGCCGGGCCACAGGGAGTTTATCCCCCAACAATGAGCAGTTCTTC; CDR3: CASSRATGSLSPNNEQFF